This T cell receptor beta chain was sequenced during a study of beta chain features in type 1 diabetes. General observations from the study: Naive, central memory and Treg TCRB repertoires appeared more alike in patients than in healthy donors. Researchers could not determine here whether HLA type influences TCRB rearrangement. Among patients with Type 1 diabetes, TCRB CDR3s were moderately but significantly shorter in every one of the four CD4+ subsets. For type 1 diabetes patients, VDJ junctions showed fewer insertions and more deletions.

CD45RO/CCR7/CD25/CD127/CD95/CD27 separated CD4+ naive, central memory, regulatory and stem cell-like memory cells by sorting. From germline, CDR1 is SGHRS and CDR2 YFSETQ. V lost 0 bases, J lost 2 bases, and 8 bases lay in between. The CDR3 sequence is 14 residues long. The authors reverse transcribed all of the isolated RNA, so sequencing captured expressed TCRB transcripts. Repertoires were generated with immunoSEQ multiplex PCR, while TCRdb's copy carries only in-frame clones and drops some. The repertoire consists of 680,000 or so clones, with 10% to 15% occurring once and the leading ten covering less than 0.025%. A word on this clone: Antigen unknown.

This sequence originates from a man aged 18 to 35 with type 1 diabetes. V usage is TRBV5-1 and J usage is TRBJ1-2; tentatively, D is TRBD1 (6 bases). The specimen was naive CD4+ T cells from blood. The CDR3 here is CASSLDRENYGYTF. CDR3 DNA: TGCGCCAGCAGCTTGGACAGGGAGAACTATGGCTACACCTTC.